Following are 11 T cell receptor beta chains from one sample sequenced in a study of blood T cell repertoires in COVID-19. TCRdb's table, derived via immunoSEQ multiplex PCR, lists solely in-frame clones and lacks some. The sample lists about 58,000 clones; approximately 87% were seen once. Sequencing input: peripheral blood. The receptors stem from a man aged 40-49 years with active COVID-19.

The V and J genes are TRBV28 and TRBJ2-2, with 7 bases aligning to TRBD1. V lost 6 bases and J lost 1; bases outside the gene matches: 5. CDR3 size: 15 residues. Germline CDR1 and CDR2: MDHEN and SYDVKM. The CDR3 region has the DNA TGTGCCAGCAGCGACAGGACAGGGAACACCGGGGAGCTGTTTTTT. It codes for CASSDRTGNTGELFF. Together with reference TRBV28 and TRBJ2-2, the CDR3 gives the full variable domain: DVKVTQSSRYLVKRTGEKVFLECVQDMDHENMFWYRQDPGLGLRLIYFSYDVKMKEKGDIPEGYSVSREKKERFSLILESASTNQTSMYLCASSDRTGNTGELFFGEGSRLTVL.

The gene calls are TRBV5-6 and TRBJ2-3; 13 positions agree with TRBD2. Germline V gene lookup returns CDR1 SGHDT and CDR2 YYEEEE. The V segment lost 4 bases and the J segment 5 bases; nucleotides outside the gene matches: 13. CDR3 length: 18 residues. The CDR3 DNA follows: TGTGCCAGCAGCCGTACAGGACTAGCGGGAGCCGTCGGAGATACGCAGTATTTT. Protein: CASSRTGLAGAVGDTQYF.

The table lists this clone with a count of one. This sequence joins TRBV5-4 and TRBJ2-4; D not certain. CDR3 length: 15 amino acids. The ends were cut back, 4 bases at V and 3 bases at J, with 14 bases in the middle. CDR1 is SGHNT, CDR2 YYREEE, per germline (reference sequence). CDR3 sequence (DNA): TGTGCCAGCAGCCCCAGTCCCGACATCAAAAACATTCAGTACTTC. Its protein is CASSPSPDIKNIQYF.

This chain uses TRBV10-2 with TRBJ1-5; unclear D gene. V shed 7 bases and J shed 4 bases, with 8 bases lying between them. The germline V gene has CDR1 WSHSY and CDR2 SAAADI. The CDR3 extends over 12 amino acids. CDR3: CASTTHNQPQHF. The CDR3 DNA reads TGCGCCAGCACCACTCATAATCAGCCCCAGCATTTT.

This clone was counted only a few times. This chain links TRBV5-1 with TRBJ1-4; TRBD1 matches 9 bases. V was clipped by 0 bases and J by 7 bases; unmatched bases: 7. This CDR3 region has 16 residues. CDR1 SGHRS and CDR2 YFSETQ come from the germline V gene. DNA of the CDR3: TGCGCCAGCAGCTTGGATGGGGGACAGGGAGGTGAAAAACTGTTTTTT. Translation: CASSLDGGQGGEKLFF.

J is TRBJ1-4 and V is TRBV24-1, with no clear D. Germline CDR1 KGHDR, CDR2 SFDVKD. The germline V and J ends were trimmed by 5 bases and 4 bases, with 13 bases remaining between them. There are 15 residues in the CDR3. CDR3 DNA: TGTGCCACCAGTGGCCCCCCCGGAGATAATGAAAAACTGTTTTTT. Translation: CATSGPPGDNEKLFF.

CDR3 sequence reads: CASSVYRGPYEQYF. CDR3 sequence (DNA): TGTGCCAGCAGCGTATACAGGGGGCCCTACGAGCAGTACTTC. V usage is TRBV9 and J usage is TRBJ2-7, with 9 nucleotides matching TRBD1. The trim removed 1 base at V and 2 bases at J, leaving 1 base unmatched. There are 14 residues in the CDR3. CDR1 is SGDLS, CDR2 YYNGEE, per germline.

The chain uses TRBV24-1 and TRBJ2-1; TRBD2 agrees at 7 bases. This CDR3 has 15 amino acids. Looked up from germline, CDR1 is KGHDR and CDR2 is SFDVKD. The V segment lost 6 bases and the J segment 8 bases; nucleotides outside the gene matches: 12. The CDR3 loop reads CATSWQASGPDEQFF. The CDR3 nucleotides are TGTGCCACCAGTTGGCAGGCTAGCGGCCCTGATGAGCAGTTCTTC.

This clone was seen just once. Relative to the germline gene, one junction end is altered; a read error may explain this. The genes are TRBV7-7 and TRBJ2-1, with a tentative D call TRBD2 (6 bases). CDR1 and CDR2 from the germline V gene are SSHAT and FNYEAQ (reference sequence). CDR3 length: 16 amino acids. The CDR3 sequence is CASSLEMEGVGNEQFF. The CDR3 DNA reads as TGTGCTAGCAGCTTAGAAATGGAGGGAGTGGGAAATGAGCAGTTCTTC.

This chain uses TRBV28 with TRBJ1-2; perhaps TRBD1 as D (6 bases). Trimming removed 6 bases at V and 4 bases at J, with 18 bases between. Germline values: CDR1 MDHEN, CDR2 SYDVKM. There are 15 residues in the CDR3. In DNA form, the CDR3 reads TGTGCCAGCAGCCCACACACCCTAGGGGGCTATGGCTACACCTTC. This gives the protein CASSPHTLGGYGYTF.

This sequence joins TRBV11-2 and TRBJ1-5; possible D gene TRBD1, 6 bases. This CDR3 spans 15 amino acids. Germline V gene sequence: CDR1 SGHAT, CDR2 FQNNGV. Trimming removed 5 bases from V and 4 bases from J, with 15 bases in between. Here the CDR3 reads CASSTGHRRNQPQHF. The CDR3 DNA reads as TGTGCCAGCAGCACGGGACATAGACGGAATCAGCCCCAGCATTTT. Complete variable domain (other parts from reference TRBV11-2 and TRBJ1-5): EAGVAQSPRYKIIEKRQSVAFWCNPISGHATLYWYQQILGQGPKLLIQFQNNGVVDDSQLPKDRFSAERLKGVDSTLKIQPAKLEDSAVYLCASSTGHRRNQPQHFGDGTRLSIL.